This T cell receptor beta chain was identified during a study of T-cell reconstitution after alpha-beta-depleted transplantation in children. Study-wide results and caveats: T-cell counts and diversity at one year following transplant were attributed mainly to newly produced T cells.

Trimming cost V 10 bases and J 4 bases; bases outside gene matches: 6. The CDR3 loop spans 12 amino acids. Germline CDR1 and CDR2: LNHDA and SQIVND (reference sequence). Unique molecular identifiers were used in preparing the TCRbeta library. TCRdb processed the PCR reads anew with MiXCR; each CDR3 protein has one entry. The top ten clones hold 20% to 25% of a sample with about 110,000 distinct CDR3 sequences, about 6.4% of them seen once. This clonotype was counted many times. Its antigen is unidentified. This clonotype was obtained from a male patient aged 2 to 10 who had a stem cell transplant for acute lymphoblastic leukemia, so the T cells may come from the graft donor. V gene TRBV19 combines with J gene TRBJ1-1; 7 bases are shared with TRBD1. The sequenced sample was PBMCs, mostly from graft donor cells, obtained 360 days after TCRalphabeta/CD19-depleted stem cell transplant. CDR3 DNA: TGTGCCACCCGACAGGGTGGCACTGAAGCTTTCTTT. Its protein product is CATRQGGTEAFF.